A single sample is the source of the 10 T cell receptor beta chains below, sequenced in a study of T cells in localized non-small cell lung cancer. The data were produced by immunoSEQ multiplex PCR, yet TCRdb's version contains in-frame clones alone and is incomplete. The sample has tens of thousands of clones, roughly 88% seen once. Source: peripheral blood mononuclear cells, taken before any cancer treatment. Receptors were obtained from a male donor aged 60 or over with stage II lung adenocarcinoma.

This clone was picked up one time. This chain joins TRBV5-1 and TRBJ1-4; D gene unclear. CDR1 and CDR2 from the germline V gene are SGHRS and YFSETQ. Trimming left V 0 bases short and J 8 bases short, with 17 bases between. The CDR3 covers 16 residues. The CDR3 protein is CASSLEGGREREKLFF. CDR3 bases: TGCGCCAGCAGCTTGGAGGGTGGCCGGGAGAGGGAAAAACTGTTTTTT.

The rearrangement joins TRBV5-1 to TRBJ2-7; 11 bases line up with TRBD1. The CDR3 consists of 16 residues. After removal of 4 bases from V and 4 bases from J, the junction contained 10 bases not matched to a gene. CDR1 is SGHRS, CDR2 YFSETQ, per germline. The CDR3 nucleotides are TGCGCCAGCAGCGTTCAACCGGGACAGGGGGTGTACGAGCAGTACTTC. Its translation: CASSVQPGQGVYEQYF.

The V gene is TRBV2, the J gene TRBJ1-1, with 7 positions matching TRBD1. The ends lost 8 bases at V and 1 base at J; junction bases unmatched: 10. The CDR3 is 15 residues long. Germline V gives CDR1 SNHLY, CDR2 FYNNEI. CDR3 sequence (DNA): TGTGCCAGCGGCGCTCCCAGGGGGGGGAACACTGAAGCTTTCTTT. It is translated as CASGAPRGGNTEAFF.

This chain uses TRBV5-5 with TRBJ2-7, with D tentatively TRBD2 (6 bases). CDR1 and CDR2 (germline): SGHKS, YYEKEE (reference sequence). Trimming stripped 4 bases from V and 1 base from J, with 24 bases between. The CDR3 spans 18 residues. The CDR3 nucleotides read TGTGCCAGCAGCGGGGGTAGGGGCGGGAAGCCTGGGTCCTACGAGCAGTACTTC. Amino acids: CASSGGRGGKPGSYEQYF. The variable domain in full, with the rest retrieved from reference TRBV5-5 and TRBJ2-7, is DAGVTQSPTHLIKTRGQQVTLRCSPISGHKSVSWYQQVLGQGPQFIFQYYEKEERGRGNFPDRFSARQFPNYSSELNVNALLLGDSALYLCASSGGRGGKPGSYEQYFGPGTRLTVT.

The CDR3, as DNA: TGTGCCAGCATCGGGGGGGTGAACACTGAAGCTTTCTTT. This gives the protein CASIGGVNTEAFF. The genes are TRBV6-5 and TRBJ1-1; the D gene is possibly TRBD1 (5 bases). Germline CDR1 MNHEY, CDR2 SVGAGI. The CDR3 totals 13 residues. The V end was cut by 7 bases, the J end by 0 bases, with 9 bases between.

On this clone itself: At one end the junction does not follow the germline gene, possibly because of a read error. V and J are TRBV4-3 and TRBJ2-1, with TRBD2 matching 12 bases. Germline V gene lookup returns CDR1 LGHNA and CDR2 YSLEER. The CDR3 consists of 14 residues. The CDR3 coding sequence is TGCGCCAGCAGCCAAGATCAAACTAGCGGGGGGCAACTCTTC. Residues: CASSQDQTSGGQLF.

This clone has a single count. The chain links TRBV5-1 to TRBJ1-2, with 9 bases matching TRBD1. V lost 4 bases, J lost 8 bases, and 6 bases stayed unmatched. The germline V gene encodes CDR1 SGHRS and CDR2 YFSETQ. The CDR3 has 13 residues. CDR3 protein: CASSIQGAEGYTF. The DNA of the CDR3 is TGCGCCAGCAGCATACAGGGGGCAGAAGGCTACACCTTC.

In this sample, this clone turned up once. V usage is TRBV6-1 and J usage is TRBJ2-7; no definite D call. Germline CDR1 reads MNHNS; CDR2 reads SASEGT. V lost 4 bases and J lost 4, with 17 bases in between. CDR3 length equals 15 residues. This CDR3 is CASSATTEYLYEQYF. CDR3 bases: TGTGCCAGCAGTGCCACTACAGAATACCTTTACGAGCAGTACTTC.

J is TRBJ1-4 and V is TRBV6-5; D is unclear. From germline, CDR1 is MNHEY and CDR2 SVGAGI. V shed 2 bases and J shed 7 bases, with 11 bases lying between them. The CDR3 consists of 14 residues. Here the CDR3 reads CASSYVKGGEKLFF. The DNA for the CDR3 is TGTGCCAGCAGTTACGTAAAGGGTGGTGAAAAACTGTTTTTT.

The genes are TRBV6-1 and TRBJ1-2; D unresolved. Germline values: CDR1 MNHNS, CDR2 SASEGT. The CDR3 length is 12 residues. Trimming took 6 bases from V and 8 from J, leaving 13 bases between them. The DNA for the CDR3 is TGTGCCAGCAGCCCCACCCTCGGAGGCTACACCTTC. The encoded protein is CASSPTLGGYTF.